The 14 T cell receptor beta chains in this list originate from one sample, sequenced in a study of molecular identifiers for immune sequencing clone quantification. TCRdb recomputed calls from the PCR reads with MiXCR, one row per CDR3 protein. The repertoire consists of hundreds of thousands of distinct CDR3 sequences, with roughly 27% occurring once and the leading ten covering about 0.84%. Sequenced: naive CD8+ T cells from blood, with Jurkat cell RNA spiked in. Subset described: FACS-sorted CD8+CD4-CCR7+CD45RA+ naive T cells. The source of these receptors is a human donor in good health. Some libraries in this study had Jurkat cell RNA spiked in.

The chain is built from TRBV7-9 and TRBJ2-7; TRBD1 or TRBD2 may be the D gene (5 bases each). Looked up from germline, CDR1 is SEHNR and CDR2 is FQNEAQ (reference sequence). This CDR3 contains 15 residues. Trimming took off 7 bases at V and 2 bases at J, with 18 bases between the two ends. This chain's CDR3 is CASTRFGDGTYEQYF. CDR3 nucleotides: TGTGCCAGCACCCGCTTTGGGGACGGAACCTACGAGCAGTACTTC.

This clonotype occurred once. A much more abundant neighbour one base away suggests this may be a read error. The V and J genes are TRBV6-1 and TRBJ2-5, with 11 positions matching TRBD1. Germline loops: CDR1 MNHNS, CDR2 SASEGT. CDR3 length equals 16 residues. DNA for the CDR3: TGTGCCAGCAGTGGCGGTGGACAGGGGGCCCCAGAGCCCCAGTACTTC. It encodes CASSGGGQGAPEPQYF.

The chain employs TRBV7-6 and TRBJ2-3; possibly TRBD2 for D (6 bases). CDR3 length: 15 residues. From germline, CDR1 is SGHVS and CDR2 FNYEAQ. Trimming removed 2 bases at V and 2 bases at J, with 11 bases between. In DNA form, the CDR3 reads TGTGCCAGCAGCTTATTTCCGGGGGACACAGATACGCAGTATTTT. Its protein product is CASSLFPGDTDTQYF. Supplemented by reference TRBV7-6 and TRBJ2-3, the full variable domain reads GAGVSQSPRYKVTKRGQDVALRCDPISGHVSLYWYRQALGQGPEFLTYFNYEAQQDKSGLPNDRFSAERPEGSISTLTIQRTEQRDSAMYRCASSLFPGDTDTQYFGPGTRLTVL.

This chain joins TRBV13 and TRBJ2-1; D uncertain. Trimming took off 1 base at V and 5 bases at J, with 9 bases between the two ends. From germline, CDR1 is PRHDT and CDR2 FYEKMQ (reference sequence). The CDR3 sequence is 14 residues long. Here the CDR3 DNA reads TGTGCCAGCAGCTTAGAGTCCTCAAACAATGAGCAGTTCTTC. Encoded protein: CASSLESSNNEQFF. The full variable domain, with the rest looked up from reference TRBV13 and TRBJ2-1, is AAGVIQSPRHLIKEKRETATLKCYPIPRHDTVYWYQQGPGQDPQFLISFYEKMQSDKGSIPDRFSAQQFSDYHSELNMSSLELGDSALYFCASSLESSNNEQFFGPGTRLTVL.

This clonotype has only a few counts. The V and J genes are TRBV12-3 or TRBV12-4 and TRBJ1-3, with D possibly matching TRBD1 (5 bases). The CDR3 sequence is 14 residues long. Trimming removed 3 bases at V and 4 bases at J, with 10 bases between. CDR3 loop: CASSLAAGGNTIYF. The CDR3 nucleotides are TGTGCCAGCAGTTTGGCGGCAGGGGGAAACACCATATATTTT.

This clonotype was detected only a few times. This chain joins TRBV4-1 and TRBJ1-2; 10 nucleotides line up with TRBD1. Germline CDR1 reads MGHRA; CDR2 reads YSYEKL. CDR3 length: 15 amino acids. The J segment lost 4 bases and the V segment lost 1 base, leaving 3 bases of the junction unmatched. The CDR3 region has the DNA TGCGCCAGCAGCCAAGTGACAGGGGGCAGCTATGGCTACACCTTC. It specifies CASSQVTGGSYGYTF.

This clonotype has a count of ten or more. This chain joins TRBV6-2 or TRBV6-3 and TRBJ2-7; D possibly corresponds to TRBD2 (5 bases). The germline CDR1 and CDR2 sequences are MNHEY and SVGEGT. This CDR3 has 13 residues. The ends were cut back, 6 bases at V and 2 bases at J, with 11 bases in the middle. CDR3 coding DNA: TGTGCCAGCAGCCACGGAGGTCCCTACGAGCAGTACTTC. Translation gives CASSHGGPYEQYF.

This clonotype was counted many times. The chain's CDR3 is CSVEDWGEKYF. The CDR3 DNA reads TGCAGCGTTGAAGATTGGGGGGAAAAGTACTTC. The V gene is TRBV29-1, the J gene TRBJ2-7; perhaps TRBD2 as D (6 bases). V lost 0 bases to trimming and J lost 11 bases, with 11 bases between them. The V gene's germline CDR1 is SQVTM and CDR2 ANQGSEA. The CDR3 extends over 11 amino acids.

The J gene is TRBJ2-7, the V gene TRBV11-2, with 7 bases that match TRBD2. J lost 5 bases, V lost 2 bases, and 9 bases had no gene match. The CDR3 length is 15 residues. CDR1 SGHAT and CDR2 FQNNGV come from the germline V gene. The CDR3 protein is CASSLSWGGSDEQYF. The CDR3 DNA sequence: TGTGCCAGCAGCTTAAGTTGGGGGGGGTCGGACGAGCAGTACTTC.

This clonotype was observed once. A junction boundary mismatches the germline segment, possibly from a read error. The chain combines TRBV28 with TRBJ2-7, with D possibly TRBD2 on 6 matching bases. CDR3 length: 13 residues. Per the germline V gene, CDR1 is MDHEN and CDR2 is SYDVKM. The CDR3 DNA reads as TGTGCCAGCCGGGGACTCGCGCGCTACGAGCCGTCCTTC. It codes for CASRGLARYEPSF.

This clonotype occurred many times. In DNA form, the CDR3 reads TGTGCCAGCAGCAGGGACGGGACGGCGAACACCGGGGAGCTGTTTTTT. Translated, it gives CASSRDGTANTGELFF. The J gene is TRBJ2-2, the V gene TRBV5-4; perhaps D is TRBD1 or TRBD2 (5 bases each). There are 16 residues in the CDR3. Trimming pared 4 bases from V and 0 bases from J, leaving 13 bases between. Germline V gene lookup returns CDR1 SGHNT and CDR2 YYREEE (reference sequence). Full variable domain (missing parts from reference TRBV5-4 and TRBJ2-2): ETGVTQSPTHLIKTRGQQVTLRCSSQSGHNTVSWYQQALGQGPQFIFQYYREEENGRGNFPPRFSGLQFPNYSSELNVNALELDDSALYLCASSRDGTANTGELFFGEGSRLTVL.

Comment on this clonotype: Possible read error: a much larger clone is one base away. The V gene is TRBV29-1, the J gene TRBJ2-3, with D uncertain. There are 13 residues in the CDR3. Germline CDR1 reads SQVTM; CDR2 reads ANQGSEA. Between the trimmed V and J ends, which lost 6 bases and 4 bases, there was a span of 14 bases. The CDR3 sequence is CSVAAWNPDTQYF. In DNA, the CDR3 is TGCAGCGTCGCAGCGTGGAACCCAGATACGCAGTATTTT.

This rearrangement joins TRBV12-3 or TRBV12-4 to TRBJ2-1; 7 positions agree with TRBD1. The CDR3 is 13 amino acids. V was pared by 6 bases and J by 9 bases, with 8 bases of the junction left unmatched. The CDR3 sequence: CASSGTAPPEQFF. In DNA, the CDR3 is TGTGCCAGCAGCGGGACAGCTCCCCCTGAGCAGTTCTTC.

The V gene is TRBV19, the J gene TRBJ2-1; 7 bases align to TRBD1. CDR1 and CDR2 (germline): LNHDA, SQIVND (reference sequence). Trimming removed 7 bases from V and 0 bases from J; junction bases left unmatched: 3. CDR3 length equals 14 residues. Here the CDR3 reads CASNRGSSYNEQFF. The CDR3 DNA sequence: TGTGCCAGTAACAGGGGAAGCTCCTACAATGAGCAGTTCTTC.